The next 20 T cell receptor beta chains were all read from a single sample in a study of blood T cell repertoires in COVID-19. TCRdb's copy holds only in-frame clones and misses some; the assay was immunoSEQ multiplex PCR. The data show approximately 110,000 clones, 75% to 90% seen once. Sequencing input: peripheral blood. The source is a woman older than 75 with acute or convalescent COVID-19.

This chain connects TRBV5-6 to TRBJ2-5, with 10 positions matching TRBD2. CDR1 is SGHDT and CDR2 is YYEEEE in the germline V gene. This CDR3 is built from 14 residues. The ends lost 7 bases at V and 4 bases at J; junction bases unmatched: 7. In nucleotides, the CDR3 is TGTGCCAGCGGACTTAGCGGGGGGTCAGAGACCCAGTACTTC. Translating gives CASGLSGGSETQYF.

The chain joins TRBV13 to TRBJ1-5, with D possibly matching TRBD1 (5 bases). Germline CDR1 is PRHDT and CDR2 is FYEKMQ (reference sequence). The CDR3 loop spans 13 amino acids. Trimming took off 6 bases at V and 1 base at J, with 7 bases between the two ends. The CDR3 spells CASSKGSNQPQHF. The CDR3 region has the DNA TGTGCCAGCAGTAAGGGGAGCAATCAGCCCCAGCATTTT.

This clone was found a few times. The DNA of the CDR3 is TGTGCCAGCAGCAAAGGGAGGAACCTGAACACTGAAGCTTTCTTT. This sequence encodes CASSKGRNLNTEAFF. The chain couples TRBV21-1 to TRBJ1-1. TRBV21-1 is classified as a pseudogene. The CDR3 contains 15 residues.

The chain couples TRBV4-3 to TRBJ2-7; 10 bases are a match to TRBD2. V shed 1 base, J shed 4 bases, and the junction held 4 bases outside the gene matches. Per the germline V gene, CDR1 is LGHNA and CDR2 is YSLEER. CDR3 length equals 15 residues. CDR3 protein: CASSQVVAGGYEQYF. CDR3 in DNA: TGCGCCAGCAGCCAAGTTGTAGCGGGGGGTTACGAGCAGTACTTC.

The rearrangement joins TRBV30 to TRBJ1-1; TRBD1 matches 8 bases. V trimming: 3 bases; J trimming: 5 bases; junction bases outside the gene matches: 8. Per the germline V gene, CDR1 is GTSNPN and CDR2 is SVGIG (reference sequence). The CDR3 totals 14 residues. The CDR3: CAWRKQGVGTEAFF. CDR3 DNA sequence: TGTGCCTGGAGAAAACAGGGGGTTGGGACTGAAGCTTTCTTT.

The J gene is TRBJ2-5, the V gene TRBV6-1; tentative D call: TRBD1 (6 bases). This CDR3 has 16 residues. V was trimmed by 1 base and J by 1 base, leaving 13 bases between them. CDR1 and CDR2 (germline): MNHNS, SASEGT. The CDR3 DNA follows: TGTGCCAGCAGTGAAGGGGCAGGGGCCTCCCAAGAGACCCAGTACTTC. Translated, it gives CASSEGAGASQETQYF.

The V call is TRBV18, the J call TRBJ2-7; 9 bases are shared with TRBD1. The V segment lost 3 bases and the J segment 7 bases; nucleotides outside the gene matches: 13. Germline CDR1 KGHSH, CDR2 LQKENI. This CDR3 is built from 16 residues. This chain's CDR3 is CASSPNPGTGLQEQYF. CDR3 bases: TGTGCCAGCTCACCGAACCCCGGGACAGGGCTTCAAGAGCAGTACTTC.

J is TRBJ1-2 and V is TRBV5-4; D uncertain. The germline V gene has CDR1 SGHNT and CDR2 YYREEE (reference sequence). There are 13 residues in the CDR3. Trimming cost V 3 bases and J 3 bases, with 9 bases left between them. The CDR3 bases are TGTGCCAGCAGCTCGCCGGGAGACTATGGCTACACCTTC. As protein: CASSSPGDYGYTF.

This clone has a single count. J is TRBJ1-6 and V is TRBV14; 7 nucleotides match TRBD1. Germline values: CDR1 SGHDN, CDR2 FVKESK. CDR3 length equals 13 residues. After removal of 5 bases from V and 10 bases from J, the junction contained 5 bases not matched to a gene. The CDR3 DNA is TGTGCCAGCAGCAACAGACAGGGCTCACCCCTCCACTTT. It translates to CASSNRQGSPLHF.

The CDR3 protein is CASSRQGVSYEQYF. The CDR3 region has the DNA TGTGCCAGCAGCCGACAGGGGGTCTCCTACGAGCAGTACTTC. The genes are TRBV5-6 and TRBJ2-7, with 9 bases matching TRBD1. CDR3 length: 14 residues. J was trimmed by 0 bases and V by 4 bases; bases with no gene match: 2. The germline V gene has CDR1 SGHDT and CDR2 YYEEEE.

This chain connects TRBV29-1 to TRBJ1-1; TRBD1 matches 9 bases. The CDR3 is 13 amino acids. The J segment lost 1 base and the V segment lost 7 bases, leaving 4 bases of the junction unmatched. From germline, CDR1 is SQVTM and CDR2 ANQGSEA. CDR3 coding DNA: TGCAGCGCTGCGGGACAGGGGAACACTGAAGCTTTCTTT. It codes for CSAAGQGNTEAFF.

The chain uses TRBV27 and TRBJ1-5; unclear D gene. The CDR3 contains 13 residues. The V gene's germline CDR1 is MNHEY and CDR2 SMNVEV (reference sequence). V lost 5 bases and J 7 bases, leaving 12 bases between the germline ends. The CDR3 coding sequence is TGTGCCAGCAGTGGCTCGGGGTTGCAGCCCCAGCATTTT. Its protein product is CASSGSGLQPQHF.

The chain uses TRBV10-3 and TRBJ2-5; TRBD2 aligns across 8 bases. The V segment lost 7 bases and the J segment 4 bases; nucleotides outside the gene matches: 2. This CDR3 is built from 12 residues. CDR1 and CDR2 (germline): ENHRY, SYGVKD. CDR3 region: CAIKGLGETQYF. The DNA of the CDR3 is TGTGCCATCAAGGGACTAGGAGAGACCCAGTACTTC.

The chain carries TRBV5-5 and TRBJ2-1, with 14 bases lining up with TRBD2. Germline CDR1 SGHKS, CDR2 YYEKEE (reference sequence). The ends lost 5 bases at V and 2 bases at J; junction bases unmatched: 9. The length of the CDR3 is 18 residues. CDR3 nucleotides: TGTGCCAGCAGGACCGGGACTAGCGGGGGCCGAACCTACAATGAGCAGTTCTTC. The encoded protein is CASRTGTSGGRTYNEQFF.

The chain has TRBV18 and TRBJ1-2, with 7 bases aligning to TRBD1. Germline V gene data show CDR1 as KGHSH and CDR2 as LQKENI. Trimming removed 3 bases from V and 4 bases from J; junction bases left unmatched: 2. The CDR3 is 13 amino acids. Written as DNA, the CDR3 is TGTGCCAGCTCACCGGGACAGTCCTATGGCTACACCTTC. This sequence encodes CASSPGQSYGYTF.

A few counts support this clone. The chain carries TRBV28 and TRBJ1-6; unclear D gene. Per germline, CDR1 MDHEN and CDR2 SYDVKM. The CDR3 is made up of 13 amino acids. V dropped 2 bases and J dropped 7 bases, with 6 bases sitting between them. CDR3 sequence reads: CASSLIENSPLHF. The CDR3 DNA reads TGTGCCAGCAGTTTAATTGAGAATTCACCCCTCCACTTT.

V usage is TRBV28 and J usage is TRBJ1-1, with unresolved D. This CDR3 has 14 residues. Trimming stripped 4 bases from V and 6 bases from J, with 15 bases between. The germline V gene encodes CDR1 MDHEN and CDR2 SYDVKM. The CDR3 sequence: CASSSPGVLAEAFF. CDR3 in DNA: TGTGCCAGCAGTTCGCCGGGAGTTCTGGCTGAAGCTTTCTTT.

This sequence joins TRBV3-1 (or the pseudogene TRBV3-2) and TRBJ1-2, with D perhaps TRBD1 (6 bases). The germline gives CDR1 LGHDT, CDR2 YNNKEL (reference sequence). V was pared by 1 base and J by 10 bases, with 19 bases between. The CDR3 covers 15 residues. The CDR3 here is CASSQGVQGTVPYTF. CDR3 coding DNA: TGTGCCAGCAGCCAAGGGGTTCAGGGGACCGTACCCTACACCTTC.

The sample holds a few counts of this clone. V usage is TRBV2 and J usage is TRBJ1-1, with 7 nucleotides matching TRBD1. Germline CDR1 SNHLY, CDR2 FYNNEI. The CDR3 has 14 amino acids. The V and J ends lost 6 bases and 4 bases, in that order; junction bases with no gene match: 8. Here the CDR3 reads CASSKGALGTEAFF. The DNA of the CDR3 is TGTGCCAGCAGCAAGGGGGCCCTAGGCACTGAAGCTTTCTTT.

This sequence joins TRBV28 and TRBJ2-7; 7 positions agree with TRBD1. The CDR3 has 15 amino acids. The germline V gene has CDR1 MDHEN and CDR2 SYDVKM. The V gene end was trimmed by 3 bases and the J gene end by 3 bases; junction bases not matched to a gene: 8. CDR3 protein: CASSFSLGGNYEQYF. The CDR3 DNA is TGTGCCAGCAGTTTTTCCCTAGGGGGCAACTACGAGCAGTACTTC.